This T cell receptor (beta chain) is from a study of cytomegalovirus exposure and HLA in healthy donors. This clone was seen only a few times. What it binds is not known. The study, taken as a whole, reports: Sequencing artifact likely explains a cluster of highly shared sequence variants.

CDR1 is SGHNT and CDR2 is YYREEE in the germline V gene (reference sequence). The CDR3 consists of 15 residues. V dropped 3 bases and J dropped 5; count of bases not matched to a gene: 5. PCR used 60 Vbeta primers and 13 Jbeta primers. Source study methods: In a later analysis, the count reached some 75 million unique TCR beta chains, with 10 million to 14 million shared. Clones were read by immunoSEQ multiplex PCR, and TCRdb kept only the in-frame ones, dropping some. Clone size and the V and J calls come from that table; the DNA yielded D and trimming. Seen here are 120,000 or so clones, approximately 76% observed once, and the top ten hold about 15%. At sampling all donors were nominally healthy, likely with unrecorded immune exposures.

This receptor was obtained from a man between 50 and 59 years old in good health and CMV-seropositive. Material for sequencing was PBMCs. This chain links TRBV5-4 with TRBJ2-5; TRBD2 agrees at 12 bases. CDR3 residues: CASSWRLAGGETQYF. The CDR3 nucleotides are TGTGCCAGCAGCTGGAGGCTAGCGGGGGGGGAGACCCAGTACTTC.